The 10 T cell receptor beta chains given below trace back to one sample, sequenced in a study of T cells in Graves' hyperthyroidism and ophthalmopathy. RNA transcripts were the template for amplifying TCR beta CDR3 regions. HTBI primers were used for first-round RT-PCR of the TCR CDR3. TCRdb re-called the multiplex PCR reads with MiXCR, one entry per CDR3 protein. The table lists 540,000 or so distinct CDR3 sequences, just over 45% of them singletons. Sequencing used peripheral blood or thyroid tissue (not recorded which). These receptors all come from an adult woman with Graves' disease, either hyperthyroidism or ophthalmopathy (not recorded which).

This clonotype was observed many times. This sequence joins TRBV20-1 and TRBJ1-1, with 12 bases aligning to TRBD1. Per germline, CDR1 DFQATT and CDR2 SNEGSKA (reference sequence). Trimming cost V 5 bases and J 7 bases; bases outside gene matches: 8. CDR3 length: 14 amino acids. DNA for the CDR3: TGCAGTGCTTGGGACAGGGGGCGCAATGATGAAGCTTTCTTT. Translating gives CSAWDRGRNDEAFF.

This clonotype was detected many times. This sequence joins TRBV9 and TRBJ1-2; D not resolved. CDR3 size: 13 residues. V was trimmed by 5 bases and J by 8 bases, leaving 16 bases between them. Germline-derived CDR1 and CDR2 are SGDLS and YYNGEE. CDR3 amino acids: CASRDGSRVGYTF. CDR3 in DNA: TGTGCCAGCAGGGACGGGTCGCGGGTCGGCTACACCTTC.

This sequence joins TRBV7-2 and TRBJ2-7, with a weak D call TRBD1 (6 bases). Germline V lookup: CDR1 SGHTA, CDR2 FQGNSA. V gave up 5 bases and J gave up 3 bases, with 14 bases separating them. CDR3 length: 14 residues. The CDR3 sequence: CASSLQTGDYEQYF. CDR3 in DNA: TGTGCCAGCAGCCTCCAGACAGGCGACTACGAGCAGTACTTC.

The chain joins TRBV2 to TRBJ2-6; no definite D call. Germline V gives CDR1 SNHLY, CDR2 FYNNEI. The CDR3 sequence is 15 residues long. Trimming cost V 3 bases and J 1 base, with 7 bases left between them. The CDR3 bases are TGTGCCAGCAGTGATGGTTTATCTGGGGCCAACGTCCTGACTTTC. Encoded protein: CASSDGLSGANVLTF. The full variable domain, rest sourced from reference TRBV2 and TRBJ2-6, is EPEVTQTPSHQVTQMGQEVILRCVPISNHLYFYWYRQILGQKVEFLVSFYNNEISEKSEIFDDQFSVERPDGSNFTLKIRSTKLEDSAMYFCASSDGLSGANVLTFGAGSRLTVL.

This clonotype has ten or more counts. As DNA, the CDR3 is TGTGCCAGCAACTCGGGGGGACTACCGACTCAAGAGACCCAGTACTTC. This translates into CASNSGGLPTQETQYF. The V and J genes are TRBV12-3 or TRBV12-4 and TRBJ2-5; 7 nucleotides agree with TRBD2. V lost 7 bases, J lost 2 bases, and 13 bases stayed unmatched. The CDR3 runs 16 residues.

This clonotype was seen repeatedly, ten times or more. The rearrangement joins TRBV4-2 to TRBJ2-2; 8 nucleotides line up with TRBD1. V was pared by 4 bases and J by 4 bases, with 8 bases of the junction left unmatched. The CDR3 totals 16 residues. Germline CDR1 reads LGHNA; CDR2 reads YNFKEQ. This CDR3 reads CASSPQPTGATGELFF. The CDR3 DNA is TGTGCCAGCAGCCCCCAACCGACAGGGGCCACCGGGGAGCTGTTTTTT.

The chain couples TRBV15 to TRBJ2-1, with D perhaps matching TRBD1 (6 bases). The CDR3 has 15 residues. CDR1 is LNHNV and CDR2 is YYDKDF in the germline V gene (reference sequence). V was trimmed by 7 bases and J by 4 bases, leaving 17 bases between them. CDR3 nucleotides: TGTGCCACCACCGGACAGAGTTTCGGTTACAATGAGCAGTTCTTC. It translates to CATTGQSFGYNEQFF.

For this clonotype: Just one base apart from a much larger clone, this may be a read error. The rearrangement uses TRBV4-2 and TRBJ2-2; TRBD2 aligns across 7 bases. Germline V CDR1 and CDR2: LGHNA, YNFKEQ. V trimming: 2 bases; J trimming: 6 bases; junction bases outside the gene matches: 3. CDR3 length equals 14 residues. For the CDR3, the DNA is TGTGCCAGCAGCCAACGCGGGGGTGCCGGGGAGCTGTTTTTT. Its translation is CASSQRGGAGELFF.

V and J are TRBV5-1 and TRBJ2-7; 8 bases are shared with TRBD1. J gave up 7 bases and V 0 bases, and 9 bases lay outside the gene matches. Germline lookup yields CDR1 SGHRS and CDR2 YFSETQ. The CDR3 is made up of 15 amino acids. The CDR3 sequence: CASSLVAGGAGEQYF. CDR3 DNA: TGCGCCAGCAGCTTGGTGGCAGGGGGCGCGGGAGAGCAGTACTTC.

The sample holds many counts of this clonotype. The CDR3 nucleotides are TGTGCCAGCAGCCTCCCGACAGGCCCGGTGCATTTT. This translates into CASSLPTGPVHF. The chain carries TRBV3-1 and TRBJ1-5, with a weak D call TRBD1 (6 bases). V dropped 4 bases and J dropped 15 bases, with 16 bases sitting between them. CDR1 LGHDT and CDR2 YNNKEL come from the germline V gene (reference sequence). The CDR3 spans 12 residues.